Listed here are 30 T cell receptor beta chains from one sample, sequenced in a study of T-cell reconstitution after alpha-beta-depleted transplantation in children. Preparation of the TCRbeta library used unique molecular identifiers. MiXCR, applied by TCRdb to the PCR reads, yields one record per CDR3 protein. The sample gives about 900,000 distinct CDR3 sequences, about 29% of which show up once; roughly 28% is in the top ten. Here the sequenced sample was PBMCs, mostly from graft donor cells, taken 360 days after TCRalphabeta/CD19-depleted stem cell transplant. The receptor set was obtained from a boy younger than two who had a stem cell transplant for SCID, so the T cells may come from the graft donor.

This chain uses TRBV4-3 with TRBJ2-3; TRBD2 is a possible D gene (7 bases). Deletions cut 2 bases from V and 5 bases from J, with 14 bases between. The V gene's germline CDR1 is LGHNA and CDR2 YSLEER. This CDR3 is 15 amino acids long. This CDR3 reads CASSQRGGPRDTQYF. CDR3 coding DNA: TGCGCCAGCAGCCAAAGGGGGGGGCCCAGAGATACGCAGTATTTT.

This chain uses TRBV28 with TRBJ2-2; no clear D. CDR1 is MDHEN, CDR2 SYDVKM, per germline. Trimming removed 7 bases at V and 6 bases at J, with 15 bases between. CDR3 length: 14 residues. The CDR3 nucleotides read TGTGCCAGCACCCATCCCCTTCGGTCCGGGGAGCTGTTTTTT. Translation: CASTHPLRSGELFF. The whole variable domain, filled in from reference TRBV28 and TRBJ2-2, reads DVKVTQSSRYLVKRTGEKVFLECVQDMDHENMFWYRQDPGLGLRLIYFSYDVKMKEKGDIPEGYSVSREKKERFSLILESASTNQTSMYLCASTHPLRSGELFFGEGSRLTVL.

The chain links TRBV5-1 to TRBJ2-2, with D unclear. The CDR3 is 16 amino acids. Trimming shortened V by 0 bases and J by 0 bases, and 9 bases separated the two germline ends. Germline CDR1 reads SGHRS; CDR2 reads YFSETQ. The CDR3 bases are TGCGCCAGCAGCTTGGTGACGGCTTCGAACACCGGGGAGCTGTTTTTT. Amino acids: CASSLVTASNTGELFF.

This clonotype was seen a few times. The chain joins TRBV14 to TRBJ2-1; D may match TRBD1 or TRBD2 (5 bases each). The CDR3 contains 15 residues. The V end lost 1 base, the J end lost 6 bases, and 13 bases lay between the germline ends. Per the germline V gene, CDR1 is SGHDN and CDR2 is FVKESK. CDR3 in amino acids: CASSQGGTRGNEQFF. CDR3 nucleotides: TGTGCCAGCAGCCAAGGGGGCACCCGGGGCAATGAGCAGTTCTTC.

The chain has TRBV18 and TRBJ2-1; 7 positions agree with TRBD1. V lost 3 bases, J lost 7 bases, and 12 bases stayed unmatched. This CDR3 is built from 16 residues. Germline V lookup: CDR1 KGHSH, CDR2 LQKENI. CDR3: CASSPRRTGSWNEQFF. CDR3 sequence (DNA): TGTGCCAGCTCACCCCGTCGGACAGGCTCCTGGAATGAGCAGTTCTTC.

The rearrangement links TRBV5-1 to TRBJ1-5, with 11 bases aligning to TRBD1. Germline loops: CDR1 SGHRS, CDR2 YFSETQ. V dropped 4 bases and J dropped 6; count of bases not matched to a gene: 6. The CDR3 extends over 15 amino acids. The CDR3 reads CASSVGTGGFQPQHF. In nucleotides, the CDR3 is TGCGCCAGCAGCGTAGGGACAGGGGGATTTCAGCCCCAGCATTTT.

This clonotype was recorded a few times. The chain joins TRBV27 to TRBJ2-2; unclear D gene. This CDR3 is 16 amino acids long. Trimming pared 3 bases from V and 1 base from J, leaving 12 bases between. Per the germline V gene, CDR1 is MNHEY and CDR2 is SMNVEV (reference sequence). The CDR3 loop reads CASSFSTGGNTGELFF. As DNA, the CDR3 is TGTGCCAGCAGTTTTTCGACGGGCGGGAACACCGGGGAGCTGTTTTTT.

The chain links TRBV10-3 to TRBJ2-7, with D tentatively TRBD2 (6 bases). Trimming removed 6 bases at V and 5 bases at J, with 14 bases between. The CDR3 is made up of 13 amino acids. Germline assignment: CDR1 ENHRY and CDR2 SYGVKD. The CDR3, as DNA: TGTGCCATCAGGGCGTCCCCGGGGGACGAGCAGTACTTC. Its translation: CAIRASPGDEQYF.

The V gene is TRBV2, the J gene TRBJ2-2, with 7 bases fitting TRBD2. Germline V gene lookup returns CDR1 SNHLY and CDR2 FYNNEI. The junction had 16 bases not matched to a gene; V was cut back by 5 bases and J by 7 bases. The CDR3 covers 17 residues. As DNA, the CDR3 is TGTGCCAGCAGTAAAATCATCGGGGGGACCCACGGCGGGGAGCTGTTTTTT. Translating it yields CASSKIIGGTHGGELFF.

In this sample, this clonotype turned up a few times. This chain uses TRBV20-1 with TRBJ2-3, with D perhaps given as TRBD1 or TRBD2 (5 bases each). V gave up 5 bases and J gave up 2 bases, with 17 bases separating them. Germline CDR1 is DFQATT and CDR2 is SNEGSKA (reference sequence). CDR3 length: 15 amino acids. CDR3: CSAPGTGRTTDTQYF. In nucleotides, the CDR3 is TGCAGTGCTCCCGGGACGGGACGGACCACAGATACGCAGTATTTT.

V and J are TRBV12-3 or TRBV12-4 and TRBJ2-1; TRBD2 aligns across 13 bases. V was clipped by 6 bases and J by 8 bases; unmatched bases: 16. CDR3 length: 18 residues. CDR3 coding DNA: TGTGCCAGCAGCCGACCGACTAGCGGGGGGACTACCAGCGATGAGCAGTTCTTC. Encoded protein: CASSRPTSGGTTSDEQFF.

The chain combines TRBV29-1 with TRBJ2-7; TRBD2 agrees at 11 bases. The V and J ends lost 2 bases and 3 bases, in that order; junction bases with no gene match: 3. The CDR3 consists of 14 residues. Germline V gene sequence: CDR1 SQVTM, CDR2 ANQGSEA. CDR3 sequence reads: CSVEFGTSGYEQYF. The DNA for the CDR3 is TGCAGCGTTGAATTCGGGACTAGCGGCTACGAGCAGTACTTC.

This clonotype was detected many times. DNA for the CDR3: TGTGCCAGCAGTTATTTCGTCAGGGGCAATTCACCCCTCCACTTT. Its protein product is CASSYFVRGNSPLHF. The chain links TRBV6-5 to TRBJ1-6; tentatively, D is TRBD1 (6 bases). The V end was cut by 3 bases, the J end by 7 bases, with 13 bases between. CDR1 MNHEY and CDR2 SVGAGI come from the germline V gene. The CDR3 is made up of 15 amino acids.

The V and J genes are TRBV15 and TRBJ2-7; D is possibly TRBD2 (5 bases). Germline V gene lookup returns CDR1 LNHNV and CDR2 YYDKDF (reference sequence). V lost 3 bases, J lost 3 bases, and 15 bases lay in between. The CDR3 runs 15 residues. DNA of the CDR3: TGTGCCACCAGCAGGGGTGGACTGTACGGCTACGAGCAGTACTTC. As protein: CATSRGGLYGYEQYF.

The chain joins TRBV3-1 to TRBJ2-3; tentatively, D is TRBD1 (6 bases). The CDR3 totals 18 residues. In germline, CDR1 is LGHDT, CDR2 YNNKEL (reference sequence). With 1 base removed from V and 1 base from J, the gap between germline ends came to 18 bases. In DNA, the CDR3 is TGTGCCAGCAGCCAAGTATACCTTCTAGGGGGAGGCACAGATACGCAGTATTTT. Its protein product is CASSQVYLLGGGTDTQYF.

This clonotype was found a few times. The chain combines TRBV7-8 with TRBJ2-7, with D uncertain. Germline V gives CDR1 SGHVS, CDR2 FQNEAQ. V was shortened by 0 bases and J by 9 bases, with 9 bases between the two germline ends. This CDR3 spans 12 amino acids. CDR3 sequence (DNA): TGTGCCAGCAGCTTAGCCCTGCGGAGGCAGTACTTC. It translates to CASSLALRRQYF. Using reference TRBV7-8 and TRBJ2-7 for the parts outside the CDR3, the full variable domain is GAGVSQSPRYKVAKRGQDVALRCDPISGHVSLFWYQQALGQGPEFLTYFQNEAQLDKSGLPSDRFFAERPEGSVSTLKIQRTQQEDSAVYLCASSLALRRQYFGPGTRLTVT.

This clonotype was counted at least ten times. This rearrangement joins TRBV2 to TRBJ2-3, with 10 bases matching TRBD2. CDR3 length equals 16 residues. V lost 3 bases and J lost 4; bases outside the gene matches: 7. Per germline, CDR1 SNHLY and CDR2 FYNNEI. CDR3 bases: TGTGCCAGCAGTGAGCCCCTAGCGGGGGCAGCAGATACGCAGTATTTT. Amino acids: CASSEPLAGAADTQYF.

A few counts support this clonotype. The rearrangement joins TRBV5-1 to TRBJ2-4; 9 bases agree with TRBD1. CDR1 is SGHRS and CDR2 is YFSETQ in the germline V gene. The CDR3 has 16 amino acids. V lost 4 bases and J lost 7; bases outside the gene matches: 12. The CDR3, as DNA: TGCGCCAGCAGCACAGCAAGACAGGGGGTTGCGAACATTCAGTACTTC. As protein: CASSTARQGVANIQYF.

This clonotype appeared a few times. The J gene is TRBJ2-7, the V gene TRBV20-1, with 9 nucleotides matching TRBD1. Trimming at V came to 3 bases and at J to 6 bases, leaving 6 bases not matched to a gene. Germline-derived CDR1 and CDR2 are DFQATT and SNEGSKA (reference sequence). The CDR3 covers 13 residues. The chain's CDR3 is CSASPGQGSEQYF. The DNA for the CDR3 is TGCAGTGCTAGTCCGGGACAGGGAAGCGAGCAGTACTTC.

The chain joins TRBV12-3 or TRBV12-4 to TRBJ2-3; D is possibly TRBD1 or TRBD2 (5 bases each). The CDR3 has 14 amino acids. V lost 7 bases and J lost 2, with 13 bases in between. CDR3 residues: CASNAEGSTDTQYF. CDR3 DNA sequence: TGTGCCAGCAACGCAGAGGGGTCCACAGATACGCAGTATTTT.

This chain joins TRBV20-1 and TRBJ2-7; tentatively, D is TRBD2 (5 bases). This CDR3 is 13 amino acids long. The V and J ends lost 3 bases and 5 bases respectively, with 14 bases between them. Germline V gives CDR1 DFQATT, CDR2 SNEGSKA (reference sequence). CDR3 DNA: TGCAGTGCTAGTCCTAGCTTCCCGGACGAGCAGTACTTC. Amino acids: CSASPSFPDEQYF.

Turning to this clonotype: This is likely a read error, given that the CDR3 carries no conserved phenylalanine or tryptophan at its end. The limits of the CDR3 on the DNA are not certain, so only TCRdb's listed CDR3 is given. V and J are TRBV20-1 and TRBJ1-3. The CDR3 spans 11 residues, counting both ends. The germline V gene encodes CDR1 DFQATT and CDR2 SNEGSKA (reference sequence). CDR3 protein: CSARNLMAFRV.

The CDR3 here is CASSRDWQETQYF. The CDR3 coding sequence is TGTGCCAGCAGTCGCGACTGGCAAGAGACCCAGTACTTC. The chain uses TRBV6-1 and TRBJ2-5; the D is unclear. The CDR3 covers 13 residues. Per germline, CDR1 MNHNS and CDR2 SASEGT. The V and J ends lost 5 bases and 2 bases respectively, with 9 bases between them.

The rearrangement joins TRBV5-1 to TRBJ2-1; the match to TRBD2 covers 8 bases. V shed 4 bases and J 4 bases; nucleotides not matched to a gene: 10. Germline V lookup: CDR1 SGHRS, CDR2 YFSETQ. The CDR3 loop spans 16 amino acids. CDR3 coding DNA: TGCGCCAGCAGCCGCTCCCCGGAGCGGGGGTACAATGAGCAGTTCTTC. Protein sequence: CASSRSPERGYNEQFF. Drawing the rest from reference TRBV5-1 and TRBJ2-1, the complete variable domain is KAGVTQTPRYLIKTRGQQVTLSCSPISGHRSVSWYQQTPGQGLQFLFEYFSETQRNKGNFPGRFSGRQFSNSRSEMNVSTLELGDSALYLCASSRSPERGYNEQFFGPGTRLTVL.

The chain is built from TRBV5-1 and TRBJ2-3; TRBD2 agrees at 13 bases. Germline CDR1 SGHRS, CDR2 YFSETQ. This CDR3 contains 16 residues. The junction had 4 bases not matched to a gene; V was cut back by 4 bases and J by 2 bases. The CDR3 sequence: CASSTSGGDFTDTQYF. In DNA form, the CDR3 reads TGCGCCAGCAGCACTAGCGGGGGGGACTTCACAGATACGCAGTATTTT.

This clonotype has just a few counts. The rearrangement joins TRBV9 to TRBJ2-5; TRBD1 agrees at 10 bases. V trimming: 5 bases; J trimming: 2 bases; junction bases outside the gene matches: 3. This CDR3 comprises 14 residues. Germline V gene data show CDR1 as SGDLS and CDR2 as YYNGEE. CDR3 residues: CASSGTGAQETQYF. DNA of the CDR3: TGTGCCAGCAGTGGGACAGGGGCACAAGAGACCCAGTACTTC.

This clonotype has just a few counts. The DNA for the CDR3 is TGTGCCAGCAGTTCCCCCCCGCGGTACGAGCAGTACTTC. It translates to CASSSPPRYEQYF. The chain links TRBV12-3 or TRBV12-4 to TRBJ2-7; D unresolved. Deletions cut 4 bases from V and 4 bases from J, with 11 bases between. This CDR3 has 13 amino acids.

This clonotype was detected a few times. This sequence joins TRBV20-1 and TRBJ2-5, with D perhaps matching TRBD1 (5 bases). Germline CDR1 DFQATT, CDR2 SNEGSKA (reference sequence). Trimming left V 3 bases short and J 4 bases short, with 15 bases between. CDR3 size: 14 residues. In nucleotides, the CDR3 is TGCAGTGCTAGTCGGCAGGGTTTCGGAGAGACCCAGTACTTC. It codes for CSASRQGFGETQYF.

This clonotype came up a few times. The rearrangement joins TRBV7-9 to TRBJ2-7; 9 nucleotides line up with TRBD1. Germline V gives CDR1 SEHNR, CDR2 FQNEAQ (reference sequence). J lost 5 bases, V lost 5 bases, and 13 bases had no gene match. This CDR3 comprises 16 residues. CDR3 protein: CASSAPRGQGRDEQYF. CDR3 nucleotides: TGTGCCAGCAGCGCCCCCCGGGGACAGGGAAGGGACGAGCAGTACTTC.

This clonotype was seen only a few times. The chain combines TRBV29-1 with TRBJ2-7; 7 bases map to TRBD1. The CDR3 spans 13 residues. V lost 4 bases, J lost 7 bases, and 10 bases stayed unmatched. The germline gives CDR1 SQVTM, CDR2 ANQGSEA. As DNA, the CDR3 is TGCAGCGTTGTAGGAACAGGGGTCCGGGAGCAGTACTTC. Protein sequence: CSVVGTGVREQYF.